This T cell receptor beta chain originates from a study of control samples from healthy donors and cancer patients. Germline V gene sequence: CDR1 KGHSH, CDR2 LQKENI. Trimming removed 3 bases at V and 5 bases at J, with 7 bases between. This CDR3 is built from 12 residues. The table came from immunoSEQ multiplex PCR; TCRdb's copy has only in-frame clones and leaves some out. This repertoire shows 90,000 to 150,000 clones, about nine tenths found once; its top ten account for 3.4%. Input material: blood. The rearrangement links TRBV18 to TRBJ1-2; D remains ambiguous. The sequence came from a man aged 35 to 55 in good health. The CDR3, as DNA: TGTGCCAGCTCACCTGAAGAGTATGGCTACACCTTC. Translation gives CASSPEEYGYTF. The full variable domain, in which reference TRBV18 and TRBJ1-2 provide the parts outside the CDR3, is NAGVMQNPRHLVRRRGQEARLRCSPMKGHSHVYWYRQLPEEGLKFMVYLQKENIIDESGMPKERFSAEFPKEGPSILRIQQVVRGDSAAYFCASSPEEYGYTFGSGTRLTVV.